The following is a TCR beta chain sequence with its context. Per germline, CDR1 MNHEY and CDR2 SMNVEV (reference sequence). The CDR3 spans 15 residues. V dropped 5 bases and J dropped 5; count of bases not matched to a gene: 6. These data belong to a study of control samples from healthy donors and cancer patients. TCRdb's copy holds only in-frame clones and misses some; the assay was immunoSEQ multiplex PCR. This sample has 20,000 to 25,000 clones, with 83% found just once. Sequences were obtained from PBMCs. V usage is TRBV27 and J usage is TRBJ2-5, with TRBD1 identical over 12 bases. The TCR comes from a man in his sixties with head and neck cancer. CDR3 amino acids: CASSAGTGGVETQYF. In DNA form, the CDR3 reads TGTGCCAGCAGTGCCGGGACAGGGGGCGTGGAGACCCAGTACTTC.